Listed below are T cell receptor beta chains from one sample, sequenced in a study of a mutant IDH1 vaccine in newly diagnosed glioma. Clones were sequenced by immunoSEQ multiplex PCR, and TCRdb holds only the in-frame ones, with some missing. The repertoire holds about 54,000 clones, with around 80% as singletons. Their antigens remain unidentified. Sequencing used PBMCs, obtained from a glioma patient whose treatment included an IDH1 peptide vaccine. The receptor source for this set is a woman between 18 and 29 years old with glioma. Both conserved end residues are part of each CDR3. A D gene is named only where the DNA matches it firmly. Size is stated for part of the rows, as once, few or many counts, or as a class when the clone is expanded.

j_gene: TRBJ2-7
abundance: NA
d_gene: NA
v_gene: TRBV13
CDR3aa: CASSPLQGISYEQYF
CDR3nt: TGTGCCAGCAGCCCTTTACAGGGTATCTCCTACGAGCAGTACTTC

j_gene: TRBJ2-1
abundance: NA
d_gene: TRBD2
v_gene: TRBV6-5
CDR3aa: CASSYSTSGGIEQFF
CDR3nt: TGTGCCAGCAGTTACTCGACTAGCGGGGGGATCGAGCAGTTCTTC

j_gene: TRBJ1-2
abundance: NA
d_gene: TRBD1
v_gene: TRBV29-1
CDR3aa: CSVGGKKQGAYGYTF
CDR3nt: TGCAGCGTTGGCGGGAAGAAACAGGGGGCCTATGGCTACACCTTC

j_gene: TRBJ1-2
abundance: NA
d_gene: TRBD1
v_gene: TRBV7-8
CDR3aa: CASSLVDRGANYGYTF
CDR3nt: TGTGCCAGCAGCTTAGTAGACAGGGGGGCTAACTATGGCTACACCTTC

j_gene: TRBJ2-7
abundance: NA
d_gene: NA
v_gene: TRBV15
CDR3aa: CATSRSGAGFPYEQYF
CDR3nt: TGTGCCACCAGCAGATCTGGGGCCGGGTTCCCCTACGAGCAGTACTTC

j_gene: TRBJ1-2
abundance: NA
d_gene: NA
v_gene: TRBV2
CDR3aa: CASSEAHTF
CDR3nt: TGTGCCAGCAGTGAAGCGCACACCTTC

j_gene: TRBJ1-2
abundance: NA
d_gene: NA
v_gene: TRBV5-1
CDR3aa: CASSLVADNYGYTF
CDR3nt: TGCGCCAGCAGCTTGGTGGCGGACAACTATGGCTACACCTTC

j_gene: TRBJ2-2
abundance: NA
d_gene: NA
v_gene: TRBV6-5
CDR3aa: CASSYGQITGELFF
CDR3nt: TGTGCCAGCAGTTACGGACAAATCACCGGGGAGCTGTTTTTT

j_gene: TRBJ1-1
abundance: NA
d_gene: NA
v_gene: TRBV19
CDR3aa: CASTTTSGGKTEAFF
CDR3nt: TGTGCCAGTACCACAACGTCGGGGGGGAAGACTGAAGCTTTCTTT

j_gene: TRBJ2-6
abundance: NA
d_gene: NA
v_gene: TRBV15
CDR3aa: CATSRDWFSGANVLTF
CDR3nt: TGTGCCACCAGCAGAGATTGGTTCTCTGGGGCCAACGTCCTGACTTTC

j_gene: TRBJ2-5
abundance: NA
d_gene: NA
v_gene: TRBV5-4
CDR3aa: CASSVRDSKETQYF
CDR3nt: TGTGCCAGCAGCGTTAGGGACTCCAAAGAGACCCAGTACTTC

j_gene: TRBJ2-2
abundance: NA
d_gene: NA
v_gene: TRBV4-2
CDR3aa: CASSQSRGSTGELFF
CDR3nt: TGTGCCAGCAGCCAGTCCAGAGGGAGCACCGGGGAGCTGTTTTTT

j_gene: TRBJ2-1
abundance: NA
d_gene: NA
v_gene: TRBV5-6
CDR3aa: CASSWGQGAQFF
CDR3nt: TGTGCCAGCAGCTGGGGACAAGGGGCCCAGTTCTTC

j_gene: TRBJ1-2
abundance: NA
d_gene: NA
v_gene: TRBV30
CDR3aa: CAWSAAVDYGYTF
CDR3nt: TGTGCCTGGAGTGCAGCCGTTGACTATGGCTACACCTTC

j_gene: TRBJ2-7
abundance: NA
d_gene: TRBD2
v_gene: TRBV7-8
CDR3aa: CASSLAGGVGEQYF
CDR3nt: TGTGCCAGCAGCTTAGCGGGAGGGGTGGGGGAGCAGTACTTC

j_gene: TRBJ1-6
abundance: NA
d_gene: NA
v_gene: TRBV19
CDR3aa: CASSMTGRVLMDSPLHF
CDR3nt: TGTGCCAGTAGTATGACCGGTAGGGTATTAATGGATTCACCCCTCCACTTT

j_gene: TRBJ1-2
abundance: NA
d_gene: NA
v_gene: TRBV14
CDR3aa: CASSPELGRRNYGYTF
CDR3nt: TGTGCCAGCAGCCCAGAACTGGGGCGACGTAACTATGGCTACACCTTC

j_gene: TRBJ2-7
abundance: NA
d_gene: NA
v_gene: TRBV19
CDR3aa: CASSIVRGEQYF
CDR3nt: TGTGCCAGTAGTATAGTAAGGGGCGAGCAGTACTTC

j_gene: TRBJ2-7
abundance: NA
d_gene: TRBD1
v_gene: TRBV5-5
CDR3aa: CASSLPGTGVYEQYF
CDR3nt: TGTGCCAGCAGCCTCCCCGGGACAGGGGTATACGAGCAGTACTTC

j_gene: TRBJ2-5
abundance: NA
d_gene: NA
v_gene: TRBV7-7
CDR3aa: CASSLGGPLQETQYF
CDR3nt: TGTGCTAGCAGCTTAGGGGGACCTCTCCAAGAGACCCAGTACTTC

j_gene: TRBJ2-1
abundance: NA
d_gene: TRBD1
v_gene: TRBV4-3
CDR3aa: CASSTGGSEQFF
CDR3nt: TGCGCCAGCAGTACAGGGGGCAGTGAGCAGTTCTTC

j_gene: TRBJ2-1
abundance: NA
d_gene: TRBD1
v_gene: TRBV4-2
CDR3aa: CASGNRGNEQFF
CDR3nt: TGTGCCAGCGGTAACAGGGGAAATGAGCAGTTCTTC

j_gene: TRBJ1-5
abundance: NA
d_gene: NA
v_gene: TRBV10-3
CDR3aa: CAISEFPTPGQPQHF
CDR3nt: TGTGCCATCAGTGAGTTCCCCACCCCGGGCCAGCCCCAGCATTTT

j_gene: TRBJ1-1
abundance: NA
d_gene: TRBD1
v_gene: TRBV6-5
CDR3aa: CASRPRQGLNTEAFF
CDR3nt: TGTGCCAGCAGGCCCCGACAGGGACTGAACACTGAAGCTTTCTTT

j_gene: TRBJ2-1
abundance: NA
d_gene: NA
v_gene: TRBV5-1
CDR3aa: CASSLERPAYNEQFF
CDR3nt: TGCGCCAGCAGCTTGGAGCGGCCGGCATACAATGAGCAGTTCTTC

j_gene: TRBJ2-3
abundance: NA
d_gene: NA
v_gene: TRBV4-1
CDR3aa: CASSQGASARTDTQYF
CDR3nt: TGCGCCAGCAGCCAAGGGGCCTCGGCGCGCACAGATACGCAGTATTTT

j_gene: TRBJ2-5
abundance: NA
d_gene: NA
v_gene: TRBV9
CDR3aa: CASSVGVAVIEETQYF
CDR3nt: TGTGCCAGCAGCGTAGGCGTCGCGGTAATCGAAGAGACCCAGTACTTC

j_gene: TRBJ2-2
abundance: NA
d_gene: NA
v_gene: TRBV9
CDR3aa: CASKRSQTGELFF
CDR3nt: TGTGCCAGCAAAAGGTCACAGACCGGGGAGCTGTTTTTT

j_gene: TRBJ1-4
abundance: NA
d_gene: NA
v_gene: TRBV5-6
CDR3aa: CASSRGQLNEKLFF
CDR3nt: TGTGCCAGCAGCCGAGGACAGCTTAATGAAAAACTGTTTTTT

j_gene: TRBJ1-1
abundance: few
d_gene: NA
v_gene: TRBV9
CDR3aa: CASSLGGSTEAFF
CDR3nt: TGTGCCAGCAGCCTTGGAGGGAGCACTGAAGCTTTCTTT

j_gene: TRBJ2-7
abundance: NA
d_gene: TRBD1
v_gene: TRBV7-7
CDR3aa: CASSPGQGGYEQYF
CDR3nt: TGTGCCAGCAGCCCGGGACAGGGGGGTTACGAGCAGTACTTC

j_gene: TRBJ1-2
abundance: NA
d_gene: NA
v_gene: TRBV19
CDR3aa: CASAQGTDYGYTF
CDR3nt: TGTGCCAGTGCTCAGGGGACGGACTATGGCTACACCTTC

j_gene: TRBJ2-3
abundance: NA
d_gene: TRBD2
v_gene: TRBV13
CDR3aa: CASSLTPGTSGRARTDTQYF
CDR3nt: TGTGCCAGCAGCCTAACCCCAGGGACTAGCGGGAGGGCAAGGACAGATACGCAGTATTTT